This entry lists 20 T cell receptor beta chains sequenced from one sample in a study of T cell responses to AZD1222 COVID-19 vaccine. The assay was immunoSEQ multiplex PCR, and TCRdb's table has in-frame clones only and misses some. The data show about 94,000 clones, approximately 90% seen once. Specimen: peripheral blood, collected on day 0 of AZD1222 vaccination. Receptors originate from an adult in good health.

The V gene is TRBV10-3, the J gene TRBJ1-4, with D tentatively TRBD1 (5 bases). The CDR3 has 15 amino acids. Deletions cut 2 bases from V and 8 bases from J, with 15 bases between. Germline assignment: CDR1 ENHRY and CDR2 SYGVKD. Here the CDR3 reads CAISEGSRVGEKLFF. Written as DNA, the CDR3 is TGTGCCATCAGTGAGGGTTCCAGGGTTGGGGAAAAACTGTTTTTT.

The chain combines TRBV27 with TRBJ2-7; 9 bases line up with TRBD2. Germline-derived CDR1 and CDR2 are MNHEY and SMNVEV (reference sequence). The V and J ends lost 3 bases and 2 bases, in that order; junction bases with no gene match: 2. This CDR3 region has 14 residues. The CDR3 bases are TGTGCCAGCAGTTTGACTAGCGGACCCTACGAGCAGTACTTC. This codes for CASSLTSGPYEQYF.

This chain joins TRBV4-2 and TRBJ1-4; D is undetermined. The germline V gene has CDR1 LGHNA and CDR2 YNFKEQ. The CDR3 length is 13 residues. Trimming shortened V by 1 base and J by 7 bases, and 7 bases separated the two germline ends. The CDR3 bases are TGTGCCAGCAGCCAAGTTGTCGGTGAAAAACTGTTTTTT. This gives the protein CASSQVVGEKLFF.

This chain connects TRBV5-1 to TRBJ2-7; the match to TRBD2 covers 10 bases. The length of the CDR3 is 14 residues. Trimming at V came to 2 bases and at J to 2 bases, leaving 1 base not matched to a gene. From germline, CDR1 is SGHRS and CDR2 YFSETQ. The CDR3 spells CASSFTSGAYEQYF. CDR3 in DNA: TGCGCCAGCAGCTTCACTAGCGGGGCCTACGAGCAGTACTTC. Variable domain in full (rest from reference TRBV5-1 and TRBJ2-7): KAGVTQTPRYLIKTRGQQVTLSCSPISGHRSVSWYQQTPGQGLQFLFEYFSETQRNKGNFPGRFSGRQFSNSRSEMNVSTLELGDSALYLCASSFTSGAYEQYFGPGTRLTVT.

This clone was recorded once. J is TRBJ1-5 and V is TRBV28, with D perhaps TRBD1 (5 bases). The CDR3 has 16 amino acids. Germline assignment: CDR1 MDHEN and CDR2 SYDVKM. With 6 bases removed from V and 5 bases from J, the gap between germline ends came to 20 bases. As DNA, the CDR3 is TGTGCCAGCAGGCTCCCGATGGGGCAGGGCGATCAGCCCCAGCATTTT. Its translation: CASRLPMGQGDQPQHF.

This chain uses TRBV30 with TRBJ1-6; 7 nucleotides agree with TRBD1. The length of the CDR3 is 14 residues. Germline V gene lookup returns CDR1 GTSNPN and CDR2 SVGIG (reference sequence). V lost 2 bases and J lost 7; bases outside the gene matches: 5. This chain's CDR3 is CAWSFDRVNSPLHF. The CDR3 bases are TGTGCCTGGAGTTTTGACAGGGTGAATTCACCCCTCCACTTT.

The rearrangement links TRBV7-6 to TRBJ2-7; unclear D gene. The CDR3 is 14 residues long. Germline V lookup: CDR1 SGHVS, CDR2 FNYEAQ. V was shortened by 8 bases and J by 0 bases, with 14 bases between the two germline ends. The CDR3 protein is CASAPDTNSYEQYF. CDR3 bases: TGTGCCAGCGCACCAGATACGAACTCCTACGAGCAGTACTTC.

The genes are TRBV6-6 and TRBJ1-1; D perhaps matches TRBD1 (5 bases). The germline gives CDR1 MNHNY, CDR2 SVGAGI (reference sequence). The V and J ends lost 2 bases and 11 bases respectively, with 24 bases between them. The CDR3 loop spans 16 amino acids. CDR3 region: CASSYIARGEGQRAFF. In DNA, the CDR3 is TGTGCCAGCAGTTACATAGCCCGAGGGGAGGGGCAGCGGGCTTTCTTT.

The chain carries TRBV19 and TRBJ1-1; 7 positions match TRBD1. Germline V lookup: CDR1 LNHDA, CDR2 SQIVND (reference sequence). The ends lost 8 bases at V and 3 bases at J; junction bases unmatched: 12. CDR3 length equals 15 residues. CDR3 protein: CASGGRGYGDTEAFF. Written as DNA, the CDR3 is TGTGCCAGTGGGGGCAGGGGGTACGGCGACACTGAAGCTTTCTTT. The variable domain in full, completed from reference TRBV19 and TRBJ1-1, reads DGGITQSPKYLFRKEGQNVTLSCEQNLNHDAMYWYRQDPGQGLRLIYYSQIVNDFQKGDIAEGYSVSREKKESFPLTVTSAQKNPTAFYLCASGGRGYGDTEAFFGQGTRLTVV.

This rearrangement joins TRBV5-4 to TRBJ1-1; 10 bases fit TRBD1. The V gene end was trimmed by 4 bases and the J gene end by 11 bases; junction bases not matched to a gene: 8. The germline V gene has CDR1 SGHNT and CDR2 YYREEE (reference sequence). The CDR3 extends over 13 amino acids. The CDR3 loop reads CASSPRTGGTAFF. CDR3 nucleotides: TGTGCCAGCAGCCCCAGGACAGGGGGAACGGCTTTCTTT.

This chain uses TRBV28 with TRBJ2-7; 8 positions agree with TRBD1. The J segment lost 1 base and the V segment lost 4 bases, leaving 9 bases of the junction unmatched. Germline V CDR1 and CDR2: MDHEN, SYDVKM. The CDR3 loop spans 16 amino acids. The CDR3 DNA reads TGTGCCAGCAGTTCCGCAGGACAGGGTCGTTCCTACGAGCAGTACTTC. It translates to CASSSAGQGRSYEQYF.

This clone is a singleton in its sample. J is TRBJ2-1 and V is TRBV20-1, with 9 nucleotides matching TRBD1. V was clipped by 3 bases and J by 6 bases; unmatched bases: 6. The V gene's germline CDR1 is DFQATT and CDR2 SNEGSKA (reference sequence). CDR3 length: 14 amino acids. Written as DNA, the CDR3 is TGCAGTGCTAGTGGACAGGGGAGCGGCAATGAGCAGTTCTTC. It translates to CSASGQGSGNEQFF.

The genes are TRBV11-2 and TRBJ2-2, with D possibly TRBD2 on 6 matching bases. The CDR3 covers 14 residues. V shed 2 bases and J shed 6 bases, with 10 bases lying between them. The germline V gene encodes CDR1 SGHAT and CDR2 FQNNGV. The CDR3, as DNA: TGTGCCAGCAGCTTAAACTGGGGGGCCGGGGAGCTGTTTTTT. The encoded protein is CASSLNWGAGELFF.

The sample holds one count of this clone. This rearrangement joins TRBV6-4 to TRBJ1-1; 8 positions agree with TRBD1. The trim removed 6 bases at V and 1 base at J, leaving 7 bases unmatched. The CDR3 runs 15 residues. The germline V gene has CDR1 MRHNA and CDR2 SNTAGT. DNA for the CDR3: TGTGCCAGCAGGCGCCAGGGGGCCTCGAACACTGAAGCTTTCTTT. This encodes CASRRQGASNTEAFF.

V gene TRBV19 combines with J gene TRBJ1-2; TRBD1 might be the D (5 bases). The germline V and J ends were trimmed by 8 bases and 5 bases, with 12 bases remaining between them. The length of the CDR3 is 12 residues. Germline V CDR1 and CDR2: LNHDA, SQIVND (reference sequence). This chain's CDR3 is CASFDSLYGYTF. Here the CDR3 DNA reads TGTGCCAGTTTCGACAGTCTATATGGCTACACCTTC.

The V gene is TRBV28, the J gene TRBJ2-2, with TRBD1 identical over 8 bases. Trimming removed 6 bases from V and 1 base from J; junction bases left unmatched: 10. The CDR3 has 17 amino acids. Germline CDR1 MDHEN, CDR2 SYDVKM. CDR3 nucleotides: TGTGCCAGCAGCGATATCCGGACAGGGCGGAACACCGGGGAGCTGTTTTTT. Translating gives CASSDIRTGRNTGELFF. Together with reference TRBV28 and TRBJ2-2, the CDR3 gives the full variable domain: DVKVTQSSRYLVKRTGEKVFLECVQDMDHENMFWYRQDPGLGLRLIYFSYDVKMKEKGDIPEGYSVSREKKERFSLILESASTNQTSMYLCASSDIRTGRNTGELFFGEGSRLTVL.

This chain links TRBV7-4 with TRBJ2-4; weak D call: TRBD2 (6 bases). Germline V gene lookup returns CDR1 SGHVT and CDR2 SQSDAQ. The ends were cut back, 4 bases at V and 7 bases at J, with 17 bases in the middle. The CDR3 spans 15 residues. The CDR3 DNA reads TGTGCCAGCAGCTGTTCCAGGGAGCGGGTGAACATTCAGTACTTC. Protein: CASSCSRERVNIQYF.

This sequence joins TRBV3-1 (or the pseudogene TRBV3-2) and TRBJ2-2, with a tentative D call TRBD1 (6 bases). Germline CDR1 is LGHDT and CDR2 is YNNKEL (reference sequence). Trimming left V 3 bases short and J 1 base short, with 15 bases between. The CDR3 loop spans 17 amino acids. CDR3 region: CASSQGAPSGNTGELFF. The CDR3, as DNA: TGTGCCAGCAGCCAGGGGGCACCAAGCGGGAACACCGGGGAGCTGTTTTTT.

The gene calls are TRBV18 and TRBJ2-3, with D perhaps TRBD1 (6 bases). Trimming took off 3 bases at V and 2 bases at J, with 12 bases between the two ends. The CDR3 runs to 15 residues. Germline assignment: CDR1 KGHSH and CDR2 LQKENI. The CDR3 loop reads CASSPVQGTTDTQYF. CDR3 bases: TGTGCCAGCTCACCCGTTCAGGGGACCACAGATACGCAGTATTTT. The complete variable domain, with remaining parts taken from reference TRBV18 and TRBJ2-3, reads NAGVMQNPRHLVRRRGQEARLRCSPMKGHSHVYWYRQLPEEGLKFMVYLQKENIIDESGMPKERFSAEFPKEGPSILRIQQVVRGDSAAYFCASSPVQGTTDTQYFGPGTRLTVL.

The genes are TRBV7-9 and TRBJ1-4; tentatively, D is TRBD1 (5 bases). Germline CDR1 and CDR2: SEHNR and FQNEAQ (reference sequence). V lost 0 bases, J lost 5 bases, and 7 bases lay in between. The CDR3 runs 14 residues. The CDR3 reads CASSLAGGNEKLFF. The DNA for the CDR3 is TGTGCCAGCAGCTTAGCGGGGGGGAATGAAAAACTGTTTTTT. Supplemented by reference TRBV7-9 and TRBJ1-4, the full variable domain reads DTGVSQNPRHKITKRGQNVTFRCDPISEHNRLYWYRQTLGQGPEFLTYFQNEAQLEKSRLLSDRFSAERPKGSFSTLEIQRTEQGDSAMYLCASSLAGGNEKLFFGSGTQLSVL.